This paragraph reports one T cell receptor (beta chain). Its antigen is not identified. This sample was taken from a study of T cell responses to AZD1222 COVID-19 vaccine. Broader study findings: Clonal diversity was possibly underestimated, and white British individuals and females predominated among donors. Unmutated regions of variants are reportedly targeted by nearly half of spike-specific TCRs.

Sequencing was performed with immunoSEQ multiplex PCR; in TCRdb, only in-frame clones are kept and a portion is missing. Of over 100,000 clones listed, around 86% are singletons. The germline gives CDR1 SGHTS, CDR2 YDEGEE. V was cut by 6 bases and J by 7 bases, with 20 bases left in between. The CDR3 has 15 amino acids. The TCR comes from an adult in good health. The source was peripheral blood, collected on day 0 of AZD1222 vaccination. This chain uses TRBV5-8 with TRBJ1-5; possible D gene TRBD1, 6 bases. In nucleotides, the CDR3 is TGTGCCAGCAACAGAAATGGGGGGCTCGGACAGCCCCAGCATTTT. This translates into CASNRNGGLGQPQHF. Drawing the rest from reference TRBV5-8 and TRBJ1-5, the complete variable domain is EAGVTQSPTHLIKTRGQQATLRCSPISGHTSVYWYQQALGLGLQFLLWYDEGEERNRGNFPPRFSGRQFPNYSSELNVNALELEDSALYLCASNRNGGLGQPQHFGDGTRLSIL.